These 8 T cell receptor beta chains originate from one sample sequenced in a study of molecular identifiers for immune sequencing clone quantification. A single record per CDR3 protein comes from TCRdb applying MiXCR to the PCR reads. The table has under 650,000 distinct CDR3 sequences, 20% seen once. Material: naive CD8+ T cells from blood, with Jurkat cell RNA spiked in. Regarding subset: FACS-sorted CD8+CD4-CCR7+CD45RA+ naive T cells. The origin of the receptors is a human donor in good health. Some libraries in this study had Jurkat cell RNA spiked in.

This clonotype has at least ten counts. V and J are TRBV9 and TRBJ2-3, with unresolved D. The CDR3 consists of 15 residues. Germline V gene sequence: CDR1 SGDLS, CDR2 YYNGEE. V was trimmed by 1 base and J by 3 bases, leaving 12 bases between them. Here the CDR3 DNA reads TGTGCCAGCAGCGTAACCCCCGCAGGAACAGATACGCAGTATTTT. Its protein product is CASSVTPAGTDTQYF.

The table lists this clonotype with a few counts. Here the CDR3 reads CASSLDWPGTGGIGYTF. DNA of the CDR3: TGTGCCAGCAGTCTCGATTGGCCCGGAACCGGGGGGATCGGCTACACCTTC. The rearrangement links TRBV12-3 or TRBV12-4 to TRBJ1-2, with D maybe TRBD1 (5 bases). Trimming took off 5 bases at V and 8 bases at J, with 27 bases between the two ends. The CDR3 covers 17 residues.

This clonotype came up many times. The V and J genes are TRBV6-1 and TRBJ2-1, with D unclear. Germline values: CDR1 MNHNS, CDR2 SASEGT. V dropped 2 bases and J dropped 6 bases, with 5 bases sitting between them. This CDR3 has 12 residues. The CDR3 nucleotides are TGTGCCAGCAGTGAACTGTTCAATGAGCAGTTCTTC. It yields the protein CASSELFNEQFF.

The gene calls are TRBV27 and TRBJ2-5, with TRBD1 matching over 9 bases. The CDR3 runs to 15 residues. Germline V gene data show CDR1 as MNHEY and CDR2 as SMNVEV (reference sequence). V shed 2 bases, J shed 11 bases, and the junction held 12 bases outside the gene matches. This CDR3 reads CASSLTGGPYNEQYF. CDR3 sequence (DNA): TGTGCCAGCAGTTTAACAGGGGGCCCCTACAATGAGCAGTACTTC.

On this clonotype: This may be a read error, as it is one base from a much larger clone. The J gene is TRBJ2-2, the V gene TRBV30; possibly TRBD2 for D (5 bases). The CDR3 length is 10 residues. The germline gives CDR1 GTSNPN, CDR2 SVGIG (reference sequence). This CDR3 is CAFSTGKLFF. CDR3 in DNA: TGTGCCTTCTCTACCGGGAAGCTGTTTTTT.

With regard to this clonotype: This clone may be a read error of a much larger clone one base away. The gene calls are TRBV7-9 and TRBJ1-1, with a tentative D call TRBD1 (5 bases). The V end was cut by 4 bases, the J end by 8 bases, with 8 bases between. The CDR3 has 11 amino acids. The germline CDR1 and CDR2 sequences are SEHNR and FQNEAQ (reference sequence). CDR3 nucleotide sequence: TGTGCCAGCAGCTCGGAGGGGGAAGCTTTCTTT. Encoded protein: CASSSEGEAFF.

This clonotype was counted many times. The chain couples TRBV6-1 to TRBJ2-7, with D uncertain. This CDR3 region has 14 residues. Germline lookup yields CDR1 MNHNS and CDR2 SASEGT. The ends were cut back, 6 bases at V and 4 bases at J, with 16 bases in the middle. The CDR3 spells CASSLRHGGYEQYF. DNA of the CDR3: TGTGCCAGCAGCCTGAGACACGGTGGTTACGAGCAGTACTTC.

The rearrangement uses TRBV27 and TRBJ2-2, with D perhaps matching TRBD1 (5 bases). This CDR3 is 16 amino acids long. V was cut by 2 bases and J by 3 bases, with 13 bases left in between. Looked up from germline, CDR1 is MNHEY and CDR2 is SMNVEV (reference sequence). The CDR3 sequence: CASSLQGLWDTGELFF. The CDR3 DNA reads TGTGCCAGCAGTTTACAGGGTTTGTGGGACACCGGGGAGCTGTTTTTT.